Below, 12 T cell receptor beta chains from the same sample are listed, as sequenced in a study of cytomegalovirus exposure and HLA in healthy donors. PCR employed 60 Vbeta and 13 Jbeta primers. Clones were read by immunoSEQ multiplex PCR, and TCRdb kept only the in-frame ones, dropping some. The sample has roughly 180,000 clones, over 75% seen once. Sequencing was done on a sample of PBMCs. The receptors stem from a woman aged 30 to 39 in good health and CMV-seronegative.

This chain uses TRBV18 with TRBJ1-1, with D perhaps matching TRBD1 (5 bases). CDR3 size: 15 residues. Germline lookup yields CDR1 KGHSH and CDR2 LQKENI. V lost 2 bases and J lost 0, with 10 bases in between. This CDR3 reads CASSPGLGVNTEAFF. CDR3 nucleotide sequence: TGTGCCAGCTCACCAGGGTTAGGGGTGAACACTGAAGCTTTCTTT.

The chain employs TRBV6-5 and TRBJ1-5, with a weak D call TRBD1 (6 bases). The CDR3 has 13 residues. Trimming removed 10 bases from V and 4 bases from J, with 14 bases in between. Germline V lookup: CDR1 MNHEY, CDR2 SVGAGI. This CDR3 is CATRDNSNQPQHF. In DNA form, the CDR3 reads TGTGCCACACGGGACAATAGTAATCAGCCCCAGCATTTT.

The CDR3 reads CASSTTGTGRIPLHF. Written as DNA, the CDR3 is TGTGCCAGTAGTACAACCGGGACAGGGAGAATACCCCTCCACTTT. This rearrangement joins TRBV19 to TRBJ1-6; 9 bases line up with TRBD1. Germline assignment: CDR1 LNHDA and CDR2 SQIVND (reference sequence). The CDR3 is 15 amino acids. Unmatched junction bases numbered 10, after V lost 4 bases and J lost 12 bases.

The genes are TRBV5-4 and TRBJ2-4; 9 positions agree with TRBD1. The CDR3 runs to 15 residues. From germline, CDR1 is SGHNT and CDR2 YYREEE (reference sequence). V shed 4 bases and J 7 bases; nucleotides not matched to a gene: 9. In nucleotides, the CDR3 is TGTGCCAGCAGCCCCTCGACAGGGGGACGGAACATTCAGTACTTC. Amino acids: CASSPSTGGRNIQYF.

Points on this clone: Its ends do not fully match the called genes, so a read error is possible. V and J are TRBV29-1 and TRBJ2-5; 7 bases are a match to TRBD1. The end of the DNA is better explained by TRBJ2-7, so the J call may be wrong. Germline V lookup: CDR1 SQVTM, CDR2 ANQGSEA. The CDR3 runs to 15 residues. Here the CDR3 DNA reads TGCAGCGTTGAGTTCCGGACAGGACGGTCCTCCGAGCAGTACTTC. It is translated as CSVEFRTGRSSEQYF.

DNA of the CDR3: TGCGCCAGCAGGACACTAGCGGGGGTGCCTAGCACAGATACGCAGTATTTT. Translated: CASRTLAGVPSTDTQYF. This chain connects TRBV5-1 to TRBJ2-3, with 11 positions matching TRBD2. The CDR3 covers 17 residues. J was trimmed by 0 bases and V by 5 bases; bases with no gene match: 8. Germline lookup yields CDR1 SGHRS and CDR2 YFSETQ. The entire variable domain, with the rest obtained from reference TRBV5-1 and TRBJ2-3, is as follows: KAGVTQTPRYLIKTRGQQVTLSCSPISGHRSVSWYQQTPGQGLQFLFEYFSETQRNKGNFPGRFSGRQFSNSRSEMNVSTLELGDSALYLCASRTLAGVPSTDTQYFGPGTRLTVL.

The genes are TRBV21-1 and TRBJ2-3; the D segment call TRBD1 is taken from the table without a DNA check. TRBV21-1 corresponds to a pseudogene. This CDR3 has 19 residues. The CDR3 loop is CASSPRHRARGISTDTQYF. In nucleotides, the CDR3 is TGTGCCAGCAGCCCCCGACATAGGGCCAGGGGGATCAGCACAGATACGCAGTATTTT.

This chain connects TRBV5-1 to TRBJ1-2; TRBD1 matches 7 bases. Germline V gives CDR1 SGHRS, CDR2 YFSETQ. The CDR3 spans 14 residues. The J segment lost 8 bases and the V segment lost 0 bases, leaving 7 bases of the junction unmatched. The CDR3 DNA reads TGCGCCAGCAGCTTGGGGGACAGCCTAATGGGCTACACCTTC. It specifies CASSLGDSLMGYTF.

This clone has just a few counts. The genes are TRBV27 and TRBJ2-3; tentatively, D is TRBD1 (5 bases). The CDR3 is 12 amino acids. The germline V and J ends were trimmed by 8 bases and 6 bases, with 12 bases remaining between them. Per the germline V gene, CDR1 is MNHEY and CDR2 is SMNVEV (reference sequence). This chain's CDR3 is CASGLNRDTQYF. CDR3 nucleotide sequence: TGTGCCAGCGGCCTGAACAGGGATACGCAGTATTTT.

The CDR3 DNA reads as TGCGCCAGCAGCTTGAGGGTTCTGGACAGCGTTCCCTCCTACGAGCAGTACTTC. Its translation: CASSLRVLDSVPSYEQYF. V gene TRBV5-1 combines with J gene TRBJ2-7; weak D call: TRBD1 (6 bases). The CDR3 runs to 18 residues. Germline values: CDR1 SGHRS, CDR2 YFSETQ. The V and J ends lost 1 base and 0 bases respectively, with 20 bases between them. The whole variable domain, filled in from reference TRBV5-1 and TRBJ2-7, reads KAGVTQTPRYLIKTRGQQVTLSCSPISGHRSVSWYQQTPGQGLQFLFEYFSETQRNKGNFPGRFSGRQFSNSRSEMNVSTLELGDSALYLCASSLRVLDSVPSYEQYFGPGTRLTVT.

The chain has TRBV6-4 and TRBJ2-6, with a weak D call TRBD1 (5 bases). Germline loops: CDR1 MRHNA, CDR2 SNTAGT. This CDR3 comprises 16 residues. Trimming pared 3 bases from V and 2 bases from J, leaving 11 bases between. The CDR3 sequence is CASSEQVFTGANVLTF. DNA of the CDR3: TGTGCCAGCAGTGAACAGGTCTTTACTGGGGCCAACGTCCTGACTTTC.

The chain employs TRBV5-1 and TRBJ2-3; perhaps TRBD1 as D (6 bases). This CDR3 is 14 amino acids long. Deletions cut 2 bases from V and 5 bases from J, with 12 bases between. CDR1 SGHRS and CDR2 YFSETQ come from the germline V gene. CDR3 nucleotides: TGCGCCAGCAGCTTACAGGACAGTAAAGATACGCAGTATTTT. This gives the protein CASSLQDSKDTQYF.